This paragraph covers one T cell receptor (beta chain) sequence. Participants came from some 26 US areas, aged about 18 to 89 years. Participants' own reports of clinical history determined their cohort assignment. Cohort 3 donors were reported recovered after two negative PCRs, clearance, or symptom resolution. The CDR3 runs 14 residues. CDR1 is MDHEN and CDR2 is SYDVKM in the germline V gene. Trimming cost V 5 bases and J 4 bases, with 12 bases left between them. TCRdb's table, derived via immunoSEQ multiplex PCR, lists solely in-frame clones and lacks some. The sample shows a few hundred thousand clones, around 85% of them seen only once. The record originates from a study of blood T cell repertoires in COVID-19. About the research overall: T cells, B-cell-depleted T cells, or PBMCs supplied cDNA or gDNA.

This TCR came from a woman in her sixties who had recovered from COVID-19. The chain employs TRBV28 and TRBJ1-5, with D perhaps matching TRBD1 (6 bases). The sample consisted of PBMCs or T cells enriched from blood (not recorded which). The chain's CDR3 is CASSTQQGNQPQHF. CDR3 in DNA: TGTGCCAGCAGTACACAACAGGGAAATCAGCCCCAGCATTTT.